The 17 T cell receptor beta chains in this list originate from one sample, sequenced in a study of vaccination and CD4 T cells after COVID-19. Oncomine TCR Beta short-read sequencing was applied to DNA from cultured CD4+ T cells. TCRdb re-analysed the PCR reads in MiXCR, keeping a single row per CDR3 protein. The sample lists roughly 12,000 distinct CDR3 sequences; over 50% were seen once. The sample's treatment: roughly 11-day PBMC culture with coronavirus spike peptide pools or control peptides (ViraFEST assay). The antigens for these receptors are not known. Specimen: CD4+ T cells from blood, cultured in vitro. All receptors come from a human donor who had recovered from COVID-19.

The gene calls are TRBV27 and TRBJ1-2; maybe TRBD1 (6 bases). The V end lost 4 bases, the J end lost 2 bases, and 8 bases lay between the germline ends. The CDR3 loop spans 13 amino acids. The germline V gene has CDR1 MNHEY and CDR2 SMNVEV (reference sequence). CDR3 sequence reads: CASSWDKNYGYTF. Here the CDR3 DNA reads TGTGCCAGCAGTTGGGACAAGAACTATGGCTACACCTTC.

Here the CDR3 reads CASSQGINQPQHF. CDR3 DNA: TGTGCCAGCAGCCAAGGGATCAATCAGCCCCAGCATTTT. The V call is TRBV14, the J call TRBJ1-5; D gene unclear. CDR1 and CDR2 from the germline V gene are SGHDN and FVKESK. The CDR3 runs 13 residues. V lost 1 base and J 3 bases, leaving 4 bases between the germline ends.

DNA for the CDR3: TGCAGTGCTAGAGTACTAGCGGGAGGCTCCTACAATGAGCAGTTCTTC. Amino acids: CSARVLAGGSYNEQFF. V gene TRBV20-1 combines with J gene TRBJ2-1; the match to TRBD2 covers 12 bases. Trimming cost V 1 base and J 0 bases; bases outside gene matches: 1. The CDR3 totals 16 residues. The germline V gene has CDR1 DFQATT and CDR2 SNEGSKA (reference sequence).

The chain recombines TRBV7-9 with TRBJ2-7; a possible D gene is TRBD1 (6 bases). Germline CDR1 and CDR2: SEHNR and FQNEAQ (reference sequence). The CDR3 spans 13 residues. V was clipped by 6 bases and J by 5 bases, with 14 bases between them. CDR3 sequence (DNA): TGTGCCAGCAGTTTTACAGGGAACCACGAGCAGTACTTC. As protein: CASSFTGNHEQYF. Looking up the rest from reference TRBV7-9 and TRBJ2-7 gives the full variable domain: DTGVSQNPRHKITKRGQNVTFRCDPISEHNRLYWYRQTLGQGPEFLTYFQNEAQLEKSRLLSDRFSAERPKGSFSTLEIQRTEQGDSAMYLCASSFTGNHEQYFGPGTRLTVT.

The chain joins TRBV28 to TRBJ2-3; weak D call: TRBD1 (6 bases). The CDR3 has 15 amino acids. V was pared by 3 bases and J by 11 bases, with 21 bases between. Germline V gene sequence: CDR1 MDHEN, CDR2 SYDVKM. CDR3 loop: CASSFGQLEGRGQYF. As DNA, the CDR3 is TGTGCCAGCAGTTTCGGGCAGCTCGAGGGCAGGGGGCAGTATTTT.

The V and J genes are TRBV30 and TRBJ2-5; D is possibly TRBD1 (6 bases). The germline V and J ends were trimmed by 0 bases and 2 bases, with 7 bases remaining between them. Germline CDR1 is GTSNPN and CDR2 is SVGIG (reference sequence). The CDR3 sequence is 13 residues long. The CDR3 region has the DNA TGTGCCTGGAGTGTAGGGGGACAAGAGACCCAGTACTTC. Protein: CAWSVGGQETQYF.

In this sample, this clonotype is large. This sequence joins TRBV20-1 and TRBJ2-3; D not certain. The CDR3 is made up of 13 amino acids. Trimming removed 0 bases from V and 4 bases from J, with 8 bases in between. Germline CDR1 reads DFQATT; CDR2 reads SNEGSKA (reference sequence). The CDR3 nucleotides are TGCAGTGCTAGAGACCCCGTCCCAGATACGCAGTATTTT. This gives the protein CSARDPVPDTQYF.

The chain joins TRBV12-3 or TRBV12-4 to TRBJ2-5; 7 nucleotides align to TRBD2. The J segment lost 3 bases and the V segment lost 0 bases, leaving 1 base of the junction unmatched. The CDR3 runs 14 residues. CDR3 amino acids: CASSLAGGEETQYF. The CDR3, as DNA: TGTGCCAGCAGTTTAGCGGGAGGGGAAGAGACCCAGTACTTC.

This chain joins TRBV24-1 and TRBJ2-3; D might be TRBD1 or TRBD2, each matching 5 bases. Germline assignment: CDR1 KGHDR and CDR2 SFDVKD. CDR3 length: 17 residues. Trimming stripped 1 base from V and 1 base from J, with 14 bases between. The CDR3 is CATSDFGALGRTDTQYF. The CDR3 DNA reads TGTGCCACCAGTGATTTCGGGGCCTTAGGCCGCACAGATACGCAGTATTTT.

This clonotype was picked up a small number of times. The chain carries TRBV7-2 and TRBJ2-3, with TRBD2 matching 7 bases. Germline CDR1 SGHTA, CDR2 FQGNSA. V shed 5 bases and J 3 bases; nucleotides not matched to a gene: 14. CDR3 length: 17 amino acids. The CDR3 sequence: CASSPVFEAGRTDTQYF. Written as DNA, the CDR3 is TGTGCCAGCAGCCCCGTGTTCGAAGCGGGAAGAACAGATACGCAGTATTTT.

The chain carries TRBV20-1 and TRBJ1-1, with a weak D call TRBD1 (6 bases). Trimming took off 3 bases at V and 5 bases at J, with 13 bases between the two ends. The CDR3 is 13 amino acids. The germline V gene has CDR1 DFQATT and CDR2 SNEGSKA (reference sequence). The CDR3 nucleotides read TGCAGTGCTAGTCCGGGGGCGCGTACTGAAGCTTTCTTT. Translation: CSASPGARTEAFF.

As DNA, the CDR3 is TGTGCCAGCAGCTTGGTAGGGGGGTGGGCCTCCTACGAGCAGTACTTC. Protein product: CASSLVGGWASYEQYF. The gene calls are TRBV5-6 and TRBJ2-7; either TRBD1 or TRBD2 may fit D (6 bases each). V lost 0 bases and J 0 bases, leaving 13 bases between the germline ends. This CDR3 has 16 amino acids. Germline V gene data show CDR1 as SGHDT and CDR2 as YYEEEE.

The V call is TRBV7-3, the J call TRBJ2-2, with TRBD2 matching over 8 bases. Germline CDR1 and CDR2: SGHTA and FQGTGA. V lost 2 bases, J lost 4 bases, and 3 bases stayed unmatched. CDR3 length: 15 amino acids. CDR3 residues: CASSLVTSGTGELFF. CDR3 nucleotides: TGTGCCAGCAGCTTAGTTACTAGCGGCACCGGGGAGCTGTTTTTT.

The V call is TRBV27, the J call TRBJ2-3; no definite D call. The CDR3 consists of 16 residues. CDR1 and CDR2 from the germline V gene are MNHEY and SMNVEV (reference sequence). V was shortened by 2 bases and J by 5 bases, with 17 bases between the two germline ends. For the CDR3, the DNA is TGTGCCAGCAGTTTACGCTACCCAACGGGTGGAGATACGCAGTATTTT. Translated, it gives CASSLRYPTGGDTQYF.

CDR3 DNA sequence: TGTGCCAGCGGGAACAGGGTCGAAAAACTGTTTTTT. This gives the protein CASGNRVEKLFF. This chain connects TRBV6-1 to TRBJ1-4, with TRBD1 as a possible D gene (6 bases). This CDR3 has 12 amino acids. Trimming cost V 8 bases and J 8 bases, with 12 bases left between them. Germline CDR1 and CDR2: MNHNS and SASEGT.

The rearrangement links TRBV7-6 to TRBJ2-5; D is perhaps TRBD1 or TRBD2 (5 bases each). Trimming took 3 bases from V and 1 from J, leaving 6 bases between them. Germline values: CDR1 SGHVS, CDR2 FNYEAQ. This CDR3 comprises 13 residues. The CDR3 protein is CASSLGVQETQYF. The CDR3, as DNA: TGTGCCAGCAGCTTGGGGGTCCAAGAGACCCAGTACTTC.

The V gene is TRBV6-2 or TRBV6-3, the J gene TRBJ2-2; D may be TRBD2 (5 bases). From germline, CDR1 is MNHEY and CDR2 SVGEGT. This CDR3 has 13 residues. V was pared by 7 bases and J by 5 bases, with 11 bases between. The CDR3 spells CASNAGETGELFF. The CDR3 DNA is TGTGCCAGCAACGCGGGTGAAACCGGGGAGCTGTTTTTT.